The present TCR beta chain was sequenced within a study of beta chain features in type 1 diabetes. Whole-study results and caveats: Type 1 diabetes patients had moderately but significantly shorter TCRB CDR3s in all four CD4+ subsets.

This clone was detected a few times. The antigen remains undetermined. Each of the CD4+ naive, central memory, regulatory and stem cell-like memory populations was sorted via CD45RO/CCR7/CD25/CD127/CD95/CD27. Sort purity for all populations was recorded as exceeding 98%. The V gene lost 5 bases and the J gene lost 6 bases, with 16 bases spanning the gap. Germline lookup yields CDR1 ENHRY and CDR2 SYGVKD. This CDR3 spans 15 amino acids. The whole isolated RNA underwent reverse transcription, so sequencing captured expressed TCRB transcripts. Generated by immunoSEQ multiplex PCR, the TCRdb table keeps only in-frame clones and is missing some. The table lists approximately 730,000 clones, over 10% of them singletons.

Sample: naive CD4+ T cells from blood. The receptor was isolated from a man younger than 30 with type 1 diabetes. The chain uses TRBV10-3 and TRBJ2-2; D remains ambiguous. The CDR3, as DNA: TGTGCCATCAGTCCGCAAGCGAACCGGGCCGGGGAGCTGTTTTTT. Encoded protein: CAISPQANRAGELFF.